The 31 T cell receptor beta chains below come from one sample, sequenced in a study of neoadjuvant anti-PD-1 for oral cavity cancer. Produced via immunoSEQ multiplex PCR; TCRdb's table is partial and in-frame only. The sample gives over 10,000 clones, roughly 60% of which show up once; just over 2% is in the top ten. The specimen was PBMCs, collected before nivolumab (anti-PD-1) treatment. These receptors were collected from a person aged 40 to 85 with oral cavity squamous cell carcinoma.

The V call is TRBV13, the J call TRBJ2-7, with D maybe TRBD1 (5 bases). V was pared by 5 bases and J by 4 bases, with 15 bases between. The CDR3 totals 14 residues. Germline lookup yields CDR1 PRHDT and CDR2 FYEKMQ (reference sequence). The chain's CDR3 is CASSRSRGGYEQYF. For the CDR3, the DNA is TGTGCCAGCAGCCGTTCTAGGGGTGGGTACGAGCAGTACTTC.

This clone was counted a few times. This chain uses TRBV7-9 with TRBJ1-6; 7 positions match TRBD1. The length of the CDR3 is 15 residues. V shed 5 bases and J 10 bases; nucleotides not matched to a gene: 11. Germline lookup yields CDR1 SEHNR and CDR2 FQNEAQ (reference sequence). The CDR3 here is CASSPAGGSGSPLHF. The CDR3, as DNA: TGTGCCAGCAGCCCAGCAGGGGGAAGCGGCTCACCCCTCCACTTT.

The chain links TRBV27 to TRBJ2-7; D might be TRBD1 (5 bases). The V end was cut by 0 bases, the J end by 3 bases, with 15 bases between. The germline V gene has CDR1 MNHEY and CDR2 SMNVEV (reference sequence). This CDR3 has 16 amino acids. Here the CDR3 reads CASSLSPQGAVYEQYF. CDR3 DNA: TGTGCCAGCAGTTTATCCCCCCAGGGTGCGGTCTACGAGCAGTACTTC.

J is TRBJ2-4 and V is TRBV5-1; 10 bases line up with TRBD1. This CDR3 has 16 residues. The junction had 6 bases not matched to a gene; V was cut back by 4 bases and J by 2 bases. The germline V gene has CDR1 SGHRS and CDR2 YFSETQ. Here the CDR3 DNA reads TGCGCCAGCAGCGCCGGACAGGGGGGAACCAAAAACATTCAGTACTTC. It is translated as CASSAGQGGTKNIQYF.

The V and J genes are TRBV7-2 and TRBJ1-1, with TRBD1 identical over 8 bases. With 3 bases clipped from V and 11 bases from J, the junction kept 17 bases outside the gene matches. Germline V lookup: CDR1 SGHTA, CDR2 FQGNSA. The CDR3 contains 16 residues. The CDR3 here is CASSFASGTGSRGAFF. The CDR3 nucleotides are TGTGCCAGCAGCTTTGCCTCCGGGACAGGCTCGAGAGGGGCTTTCTTT.

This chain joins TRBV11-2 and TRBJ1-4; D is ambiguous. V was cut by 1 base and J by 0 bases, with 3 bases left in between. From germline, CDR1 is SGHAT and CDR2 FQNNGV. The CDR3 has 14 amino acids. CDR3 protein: CASSLAATNEKLFF. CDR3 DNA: TGTGCCAGCAGCTTAGCCGCAACTAATGAAAAACTGTTTTTT. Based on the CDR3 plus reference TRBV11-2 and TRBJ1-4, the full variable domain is EAGVAQSPRYKIIEKRQSVAFWCNPISGHATLYWYQQILGQGPKLLIQFQNNGVVDDSQLPKDRFSAERLKGVDSTLKIQPAKLEDSAVYLCASSLAATNEKLFFGSGTQLSVL.

The CDR3 sequence: CASKVAVTDTQYF. Here the CDR3 DNA reads TGTGCCAGCAAGGTAGCGGTCACAGATACGCAGTATTTT. The rearrangement uses TRBV6-5 and TRBJ2-3, with D possibly matching TRBD2 (6 bases). Trimming took 7 bases from V and 2 from J, leaving 10 bases between them. Germline V gives CDR1 MNHEY, CDR2 SVGAGI. The CDR3 contains 13 residues.

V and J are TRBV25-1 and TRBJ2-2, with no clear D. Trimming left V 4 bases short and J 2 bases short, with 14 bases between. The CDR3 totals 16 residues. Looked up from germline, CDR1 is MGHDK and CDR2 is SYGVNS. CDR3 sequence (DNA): TGTGCCAGCAGTGTAATTGGCGCTCCAAACACCGGGGAGCTGTTTTTT. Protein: CASSVIGAPNTGELFF. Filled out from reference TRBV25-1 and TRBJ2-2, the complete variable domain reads EADIYQTPRYLVIGTGKKITLECSQTMGHDKMYWYQQDPGMELHLIHYSYGVNSTEKGDLSSESTVSRIRTEHFPLTLESARPSHTSQYLCASSVIGAPNTGELFFGEGSRLTVL.

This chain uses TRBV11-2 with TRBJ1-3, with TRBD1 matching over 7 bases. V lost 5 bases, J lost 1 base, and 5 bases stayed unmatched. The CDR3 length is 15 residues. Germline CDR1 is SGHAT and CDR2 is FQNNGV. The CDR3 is CASSAGTVSGNTIYF. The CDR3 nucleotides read TGTGCCAGCAGCGCAGGGACAGTATCTGGAAACACCATATATTTT.

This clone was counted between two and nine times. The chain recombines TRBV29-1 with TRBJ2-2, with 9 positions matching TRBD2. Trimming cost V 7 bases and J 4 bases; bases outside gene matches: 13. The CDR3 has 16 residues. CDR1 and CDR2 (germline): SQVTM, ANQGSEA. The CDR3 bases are TGCAGCGCCGTCGGTAGCCTAGCGGGAAGCACCGGGGAGCTGTTTTTT. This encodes CSAVGSLAGSTGELFF.

The CDR3 reads CASSPHGGTNTGELFF. For the CDR3, the DNA is TGTGCCAGCAGCCCCCACGGCGGCACGAACACCGGGGAGCTGTTTTTT. The J gene is TRBJ2-2, the V gene TRBV7-3; D is ambiguous. The germline V and J ends were trimmed by 5 bases and 0 bases, with 13 bases remaining between them. Germline-derived CDR1 and CDR2 are SGHTA and FQGTGA. CDR3 size: 16 residues. The full variable domain, with the rest looked up from reference TRBV7-3 and TRBJ2-2, is GAGVSQTPSNKVTEKGKYVELRCDPISGHTALYWYRQSLGQGPEFLIYFQGTGAADDSGLPNDRFFAVRPEGSVSTLKIQRTERGDSAVYLCASSPHGGTNTGELFFGEGSRLTVL.

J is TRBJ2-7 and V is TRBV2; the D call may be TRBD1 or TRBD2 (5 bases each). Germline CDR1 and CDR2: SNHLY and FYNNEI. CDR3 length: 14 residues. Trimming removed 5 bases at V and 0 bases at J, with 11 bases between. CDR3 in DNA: TGTGCCAGCAGTCTGGGACCGCCCTCCTACGAGCAGTACTTC. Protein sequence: CASSLGPPSYEQYF.

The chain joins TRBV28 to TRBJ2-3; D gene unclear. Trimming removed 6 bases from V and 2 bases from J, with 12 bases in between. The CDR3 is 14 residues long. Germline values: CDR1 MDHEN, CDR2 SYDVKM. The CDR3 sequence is CASSPTDDTDTQYF. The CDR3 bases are TGTGCCAGCAGCCCGACCGACGACACAGATACGCAGTATTTT. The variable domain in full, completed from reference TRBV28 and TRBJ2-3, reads DVKVTQSSRYLVKRTGEKVFLECVQDMDHENMFWYRQDPGLGLRLIYFSYDVKMKEKGDIPEGYSVSREKKERFSLILESASTNQTSMYLCASSPTDDTDTQYFGPGTRLTVL.

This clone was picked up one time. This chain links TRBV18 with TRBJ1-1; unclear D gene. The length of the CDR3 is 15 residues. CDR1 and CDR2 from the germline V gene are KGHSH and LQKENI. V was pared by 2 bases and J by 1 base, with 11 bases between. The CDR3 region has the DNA TGTGCCAGCTCACCATCGTTCCCAGGGAACACTGAAGCTTTCTTT. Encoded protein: CASSPSFPGNTEAFF.

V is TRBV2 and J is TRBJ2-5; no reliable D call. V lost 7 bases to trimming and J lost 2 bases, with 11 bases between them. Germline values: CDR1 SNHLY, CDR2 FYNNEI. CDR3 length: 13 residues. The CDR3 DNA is TGTGCCAGCAACCCACATGAACAAGAGACCCAGTACTTC. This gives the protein CASNPHEQETQYF. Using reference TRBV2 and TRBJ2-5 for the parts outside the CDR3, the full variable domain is EPEVTQTPSHQVTQMGQEVILRCVPISNHLYFYWYRQILGQKVEFLVSFYNNEISEKSEIFDDQFSVERPDGSNFTLKIRSTKLEDSAMYFCASNPHEQETQYFGPGTRLLVL.

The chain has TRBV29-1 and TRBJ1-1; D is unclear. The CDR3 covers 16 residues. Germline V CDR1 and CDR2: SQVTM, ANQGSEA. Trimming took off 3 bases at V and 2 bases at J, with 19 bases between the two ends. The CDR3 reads CSVELTGTKPNTEAFF. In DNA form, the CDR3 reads TGCAGCGTTGAGTTAACCGGCACCAAGCCCAACACTGAAGCTTTCTTT.

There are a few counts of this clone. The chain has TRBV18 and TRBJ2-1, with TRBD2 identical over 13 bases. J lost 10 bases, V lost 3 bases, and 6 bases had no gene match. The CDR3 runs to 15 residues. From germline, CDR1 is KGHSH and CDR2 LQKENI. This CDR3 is CASSPRLAGGGEQFF. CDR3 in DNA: TGTGCCAGCTCACCCCGACTAGCGGGGGGCGGCGAGCAGTTCTTC.

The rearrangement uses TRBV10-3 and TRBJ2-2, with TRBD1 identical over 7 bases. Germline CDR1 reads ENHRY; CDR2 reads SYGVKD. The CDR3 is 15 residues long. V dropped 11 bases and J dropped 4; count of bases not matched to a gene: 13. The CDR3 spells CALMRGQFGTGELFF. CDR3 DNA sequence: TGTGCCCTAATGAGGGGGCAGTTCGGCACCGGGGAGCTGTTTTTT.

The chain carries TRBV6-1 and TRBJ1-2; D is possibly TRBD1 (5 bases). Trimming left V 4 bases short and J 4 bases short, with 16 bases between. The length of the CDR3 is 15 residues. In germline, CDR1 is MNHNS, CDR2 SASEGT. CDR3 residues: CASSASGQGGYGYTF. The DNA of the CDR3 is TGTGCCAGCAGTGCCTCCGGGCAGGGAGGCTATGGCTACACCTTC.

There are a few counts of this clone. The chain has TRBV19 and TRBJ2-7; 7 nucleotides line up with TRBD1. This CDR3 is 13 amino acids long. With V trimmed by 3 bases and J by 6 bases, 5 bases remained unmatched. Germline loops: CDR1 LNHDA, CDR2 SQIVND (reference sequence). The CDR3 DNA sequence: TGTGCCAGTAGTATTCCTGGACAGGTCGAGCAGTACTTC. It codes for CASSIPGQVEQYF.

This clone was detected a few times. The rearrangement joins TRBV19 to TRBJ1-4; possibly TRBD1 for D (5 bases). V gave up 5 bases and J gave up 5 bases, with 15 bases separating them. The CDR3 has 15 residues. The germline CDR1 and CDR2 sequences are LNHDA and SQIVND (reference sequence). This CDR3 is CASSPRVGVNEKLFF. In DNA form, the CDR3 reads TGTGCCAGTAGTCCAAGGGTGGGGGTCAATGAAAAACTGTTTTTT. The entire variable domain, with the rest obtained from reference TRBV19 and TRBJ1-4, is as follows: DGGITQSPKYLFRKEGQNVTLSCEQNLNHDAMYWYRQDPGQGLRLIYYSQIVNDFQKGDIAEGYSVSREKKESFPLTVTSAQKNPTAFYLCASSPRVGVNEKLFFGSGTQLSVL.

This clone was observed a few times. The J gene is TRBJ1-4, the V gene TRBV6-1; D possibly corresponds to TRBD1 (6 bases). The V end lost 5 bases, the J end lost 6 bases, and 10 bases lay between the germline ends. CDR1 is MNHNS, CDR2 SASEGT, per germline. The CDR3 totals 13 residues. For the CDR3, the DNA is TGTGCCAGCAGTCACAGGGTTGATGAAAAACTGTTTTTT. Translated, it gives CASSHRVDEKLFF.

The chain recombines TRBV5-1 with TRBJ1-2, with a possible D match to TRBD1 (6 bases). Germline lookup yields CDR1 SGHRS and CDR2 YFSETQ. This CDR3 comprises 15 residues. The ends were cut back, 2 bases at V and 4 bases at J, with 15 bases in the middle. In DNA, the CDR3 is TGCGCCAGCAGCTTCGATGTCAACAGGGCCTATGGCTACACCTTC. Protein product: CASSFDVNRAYGYTF.

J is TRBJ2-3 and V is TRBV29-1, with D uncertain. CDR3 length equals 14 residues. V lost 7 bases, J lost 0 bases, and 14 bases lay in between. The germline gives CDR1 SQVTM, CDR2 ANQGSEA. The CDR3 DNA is TGCAGCGCTTTAGGCCACCTTAGCACAGATACGCAGTATTTT. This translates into CSALGHLSTDTQYF.

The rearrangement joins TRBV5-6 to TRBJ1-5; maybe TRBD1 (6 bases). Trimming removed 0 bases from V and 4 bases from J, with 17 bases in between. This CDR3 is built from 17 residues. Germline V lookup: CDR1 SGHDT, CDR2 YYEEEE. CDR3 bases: TGTGCCAGCAGCTTGGCTCGGGGGGCGCCTGGTAATCAGCCCCAGCATTTT. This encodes CASSLARGAPGNQPQHF.

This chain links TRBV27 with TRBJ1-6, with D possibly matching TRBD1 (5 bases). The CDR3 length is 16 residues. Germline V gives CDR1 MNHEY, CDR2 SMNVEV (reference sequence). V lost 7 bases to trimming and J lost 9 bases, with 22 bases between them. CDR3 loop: CASKQQGGRSGSPLHF. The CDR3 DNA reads TGTGCCAGCAAACAGCAGGGAGGACGGTCGGGTTCACCCCTCCACTTT.

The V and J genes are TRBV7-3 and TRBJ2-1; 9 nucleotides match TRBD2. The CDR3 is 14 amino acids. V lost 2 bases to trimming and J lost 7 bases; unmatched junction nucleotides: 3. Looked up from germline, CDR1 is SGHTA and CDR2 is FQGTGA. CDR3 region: CASSLAGGPNEQFF. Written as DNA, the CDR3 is TGTGCCAGCAGCTTAGCGGGAGGGCCGAATGAGCAGTTCTTC.

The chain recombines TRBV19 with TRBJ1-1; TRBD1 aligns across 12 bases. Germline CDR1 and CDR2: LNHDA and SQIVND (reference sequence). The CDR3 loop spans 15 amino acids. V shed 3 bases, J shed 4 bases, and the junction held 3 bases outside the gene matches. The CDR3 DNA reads TGTGCCAGTAGTATCGGGGGACAGGGGGCCACTGAAGCTTTCTTT. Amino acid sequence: CASSIGGQGATEAFF.

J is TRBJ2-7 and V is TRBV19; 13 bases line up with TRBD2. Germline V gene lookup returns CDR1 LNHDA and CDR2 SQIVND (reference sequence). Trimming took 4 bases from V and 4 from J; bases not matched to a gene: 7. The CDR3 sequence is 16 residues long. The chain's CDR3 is CASSRGLAGSQYEQYF. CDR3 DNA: TGTGCCAGTAGTAGGGGACTAGCGGGATCTCAGTACGAGCAGTACTTC.

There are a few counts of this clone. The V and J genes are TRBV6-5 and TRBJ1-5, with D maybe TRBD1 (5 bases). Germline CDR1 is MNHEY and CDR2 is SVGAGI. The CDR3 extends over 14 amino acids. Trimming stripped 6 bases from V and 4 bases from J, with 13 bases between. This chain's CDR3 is CASSPRQRNQPQHF. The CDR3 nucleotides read TGTGCCAGCAGCCCCAGACAGCGGAATCAGCCCCAGCATTTT.

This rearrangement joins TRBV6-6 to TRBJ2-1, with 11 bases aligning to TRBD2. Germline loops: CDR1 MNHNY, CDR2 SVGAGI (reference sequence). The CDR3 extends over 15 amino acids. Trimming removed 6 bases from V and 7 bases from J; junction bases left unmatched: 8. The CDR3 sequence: CASSQTSGIKNEQFF. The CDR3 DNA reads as TGTGCCAGCAGCCAGACTAGCGGGATAAAGAATGAGCAGTTCTTC.